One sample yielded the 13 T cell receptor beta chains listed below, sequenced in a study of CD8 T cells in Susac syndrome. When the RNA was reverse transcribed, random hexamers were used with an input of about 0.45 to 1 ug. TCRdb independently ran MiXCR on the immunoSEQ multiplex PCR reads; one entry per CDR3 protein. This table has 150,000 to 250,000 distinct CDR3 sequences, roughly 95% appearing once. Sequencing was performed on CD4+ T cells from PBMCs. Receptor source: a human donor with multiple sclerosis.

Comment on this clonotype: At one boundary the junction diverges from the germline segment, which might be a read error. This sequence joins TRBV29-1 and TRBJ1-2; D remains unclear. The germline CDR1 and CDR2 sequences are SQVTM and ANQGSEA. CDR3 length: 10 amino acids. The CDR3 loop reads CSAGFPSFNF. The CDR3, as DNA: TGCAGCGCCGGGTTCCCCTCATTCAACTTC.

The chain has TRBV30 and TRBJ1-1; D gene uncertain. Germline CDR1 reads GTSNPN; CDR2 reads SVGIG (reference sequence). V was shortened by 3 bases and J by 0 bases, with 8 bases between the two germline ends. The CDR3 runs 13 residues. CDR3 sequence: CAWRRTLNTEAFF. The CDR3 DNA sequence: TGTGCCTGGAGGCGCACCCTGAACACTGAAGCTTTCTTT.

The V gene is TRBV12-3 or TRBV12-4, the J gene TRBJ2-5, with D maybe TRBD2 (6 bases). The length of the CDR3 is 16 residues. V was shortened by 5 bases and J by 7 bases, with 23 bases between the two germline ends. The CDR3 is CASSTGGGGPRGTQYF. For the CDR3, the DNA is TGTGCCAGCAGTACCGGTGGGGGAGGCCCAAGAGGGACCCAGTACTTC.

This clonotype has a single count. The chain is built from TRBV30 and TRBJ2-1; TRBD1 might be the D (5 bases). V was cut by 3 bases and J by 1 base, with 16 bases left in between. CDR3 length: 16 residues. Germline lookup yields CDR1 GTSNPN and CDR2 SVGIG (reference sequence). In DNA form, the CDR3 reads TGTGCCTGGAGCGGTACCCCCCAGGGATCCTACAATGAGCAGTTCTTC. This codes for CAWSGTPQGSYNEQFF.

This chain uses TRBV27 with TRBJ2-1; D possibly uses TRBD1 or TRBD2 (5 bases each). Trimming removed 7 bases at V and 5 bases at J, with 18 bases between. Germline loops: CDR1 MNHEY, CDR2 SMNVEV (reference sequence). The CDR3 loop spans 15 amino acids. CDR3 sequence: CASKFPGPSHNEQFF. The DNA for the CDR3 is TGTGCCAGCAAGTTCCCGGGGCCATCACACAATGAGCAGTTCTTC.

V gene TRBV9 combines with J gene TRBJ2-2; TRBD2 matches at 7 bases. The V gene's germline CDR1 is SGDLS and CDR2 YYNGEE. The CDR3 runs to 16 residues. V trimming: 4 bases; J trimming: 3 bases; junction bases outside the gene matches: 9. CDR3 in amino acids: CASSLRPSGDTGELFF. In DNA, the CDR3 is TGTGCCAGCAGCCTGCGCCCTAGCGGTGACACCGGGGAGCTGTTTTTT.

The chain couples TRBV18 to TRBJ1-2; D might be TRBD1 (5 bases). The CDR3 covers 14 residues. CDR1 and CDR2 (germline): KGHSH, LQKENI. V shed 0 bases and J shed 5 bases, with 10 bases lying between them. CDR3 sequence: CASSPPSGAYGYTF. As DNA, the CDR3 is TGTGCCAGCTCACCACCGTCCGGGGCATATGGCTACACCTTC.

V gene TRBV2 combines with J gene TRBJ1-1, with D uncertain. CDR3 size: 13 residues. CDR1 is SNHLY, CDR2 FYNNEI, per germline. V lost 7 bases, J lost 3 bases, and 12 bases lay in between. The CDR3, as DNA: TGTGCCAGCACCTCCGGGCCAGACACTGAAGCTTTCTTT. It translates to CASTSGPDTEAFF.

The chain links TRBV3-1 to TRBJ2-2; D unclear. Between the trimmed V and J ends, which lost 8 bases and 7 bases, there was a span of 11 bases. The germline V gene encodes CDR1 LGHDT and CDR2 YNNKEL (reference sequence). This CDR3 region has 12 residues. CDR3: CASGSYGGELFF. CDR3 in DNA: TGTGCCAGCGGGTCGTACGGCGGGGAGCTGTTTTTT.

The CDR3 sequence is CSALFGTANTGELFF. For the CDR3, the DNA is TGCAGTGCTCTTTTCGGGACAGCGAACACCGGGGAGCTGTTTTTT. V gene TRBV20-1 combines with J gene TRBJ2-2, with 7 bases matching TRBD1. Germline loops: CDR1 DFQATT, CDR2 SNEGSKA (reference sequence). The V gene end was trimmed by 5 bases and the J gene end by 0 bases; junction bases not matched to a gene: 6. The CDR3 length is 15 residues.

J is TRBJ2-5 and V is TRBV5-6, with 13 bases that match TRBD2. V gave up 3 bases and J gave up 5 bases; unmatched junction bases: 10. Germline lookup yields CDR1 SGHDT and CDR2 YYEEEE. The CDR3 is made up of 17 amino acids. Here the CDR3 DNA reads TGTGCCAGCAGCTCATTAGGGACTAGCGGGGCGCGTGAGACCCAGTACTTC. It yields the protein CASSSLGTSGARETQYF. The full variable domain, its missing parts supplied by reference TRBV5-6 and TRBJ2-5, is DAGVTQSPTHLIKTRGQQVTLRCSPKSGHDTVSWYQQALGQGPQFIFQYYEEEERQRGNFPDRFSGHQFPNYSSELNVNALLLGDSALYLCASSSLGTSGARETQYFGPGTRLLVL.

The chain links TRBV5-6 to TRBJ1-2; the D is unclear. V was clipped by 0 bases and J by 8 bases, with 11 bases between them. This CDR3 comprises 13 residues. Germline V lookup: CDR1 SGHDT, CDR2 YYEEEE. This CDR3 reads CASSLGWGLGYTF. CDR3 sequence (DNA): TGTGCCAGCAGCTTGGGCTGGGGATTAGGCTACACCTTC.

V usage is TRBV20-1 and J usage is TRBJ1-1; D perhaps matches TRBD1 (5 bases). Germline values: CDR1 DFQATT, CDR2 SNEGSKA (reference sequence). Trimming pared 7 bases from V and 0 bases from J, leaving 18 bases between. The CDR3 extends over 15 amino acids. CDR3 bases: TGCAGTGGTCTGGCGGGCTGGGGCATGAACACTGAAGCTTTCTTT. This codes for CSGLAGWGMNTEAFF.